A single sample is the source of the 21 T cell receptor beta chains below, sequenced in a study of shared clonotypes between healthy human individuals. TCRdb's copy holds only in-frame clones and misses some; the assay was immunoSEQ multiplex PCR. The table shows roughly 1,100,000 clones, with around four fifths occurring only once. The sample was memory CD4+ T cells sorted from blood. Documented subset: CD45RA-negative fraction. Receptor source: a man younger than 35 in good health.

The rearrangement links TRBV7-6 to TRBJ2-1, with 9 nucleotides matching TRBD2. The CDR3 loop spans 13 amino acids. The V gene end was trimmed by 2 bases and the J gene end by 9 bases; junction bases not matched to a gene: 2. CDR1 is SGHVS and CDR2 is FNYEAQ in the germline V gene. CDR3 bases: TGTGCCAGCAGCTTAAGGGGACTAGCTGAGCAGTTCTTC. This codes for CASSLRGLAEQFF.

The chain has TRBV5-1 and TRBJ2-1; D may be TRBD2 (5 bases). Germline loops: CDR1 SGHRS, CDR2 YFSETQ. The CDR3 is made up of 15 amino acids. V was cut by 1 base and J by 1 base, with 9 bases left in between. The CDR3 loop is CASSLNGESYNEQFF. CDR3 coding DNA: TGCGCCAGCAGCTTGAACGGGGAGTCCTACAATGAGCAGTTCTTC.

This clone was picked up a small number of times. The sample carries other DNA sequences with the same CDR3. The chain links TRBV5-1 to TRBJ2-1; 9 bases fit TRBD2. The CDR3 extends over 14 amino acids. The germline V gene has CDR1 SGHRS and CDR2 YFSETQ. V lost 0 bases to trimming and J lost 7 bases; unmatched junction nucleotides: 2. CDR3 region: CASSLALAGNEQFF. The DNA for the CDR3 is TGCGCCAGCAGCTTGGCCCTAGCGGGGAATGAGCAGTTCTTC.

The count of this clone is one. The gene calls are TRBV5-1 and TRBJ2-2; 11 bases align to TRBD1. Germline assignment: CDR1 SGHRS and CDR2 YFSETQ. The length of the CDR3 is 18 residues. Unmatched junction bases numbered 8, after V lost 0 bases and J lost 4 bases. The CDR3 nucleotides are TGCGCCAGCAGCTTGGACGGGACAGGGGGTTCAGCCACCGGGGAGCTGTTTTTT. Amino acid sequence: CASSLDGTGGSATGELFF. The full variable domain, with the rest looked up from reference TRBV5-1 and TRBJ2-2, is KAGVTQTPRYLIKTRGQQVTLSCSPISGHRSVSWYQQTPGQGLQFLFEYFSETQRNKGNFPGRFSGRQFSNSRSEMNVSTLELGDSALYLCASSLDGTGGSATGELFFGEGSRLTVL.

This chain connects TRBV7-2 to TRBJ2-2, with D hard to call. Germline loops: CDR1 SGHTA, CDR2 FQGNSA. The length of the CDR3 is 14 residues. V lost 3 bases and J lost 1, with 6 bases in between. CDR3 bases: TGTGCCAGCAGCTTTGCCGGGAACACCGGGGAGCTGTTTTTT. Its protein product is CASSFAGNTGELFF.

Here the CDR3 reads CATSRDGTSNYGYTF. In DNA, the CDR3 is TGCGCCACCTCCAGGGACGGAACTTCTAACTATGGCTACACCTTC. The rearrangement links TRBV5-1 to TRBJ1-2; TRBD1 is a possible D gene (5 bases). The CDR3 spans 15 residues. Germline loops: CDR1 SGHRS, CDR2 YFSETQ. V was cut by 9 bases and J by 0 bases, with 18 bases left in between.

This chain joins TRBV5-1 and TRBJ1-1; D perhaps matches TRBD1 (6 bases). Trimming pared 0 bases from V and 1 base from J, leaving 13 bases between. CDR1 and CDR2 from the germline V gene are SGHRS and YFSETQ. The CDR3 spans 16 residues. The CDR3 region has the DNA TGCGCCAGCAGCTTGGACAGGGCGCAAACGAACACTGAAGCTTTCTTT. Its protein product is CASSLDRAQTNTEAFF.

Concerning this clone: One base separates it from a far larger clone, so it is likely a read error. This chain connects TRBV30 to TRBJ1-3; D is uncertain. CDR3 length: 15 amino acids. CDR1 GTSNPN and CDR2 SVGIG come from the germline V gene (reference sequence). The CDR3 region has the DNA TGTGCCTGGGGTGGGAGAGCCTTATCTGGAAGCACCATATATTTT. It encodes CAWGGRALSGSTIYF. Full variable domain (rest looked up from reference TRBV30 and TRBJ1-3): SQTIHQWPATLVQPVGSPLSLECTVEGTSNPNLYWYRQAAGRGLQLLFYSVGIGQISSEVPQNLSASRPQDRQFILSSKKLLLSDSGFYLCAWGGRALSGSTIYFGEGSWLTVV.

This clone showed up just a few times. Germline is not matched at one junction end, which may reflect a read error. V and J are TRBV2 and TRBJ1-2; D might be TRBD1 (6 bases). This CDR3 region has 11 residues. The germline V gene has CDR1 SNHLY and CDR2 FYNNEI. The CDR3 coding sequence is TGTGCCAGCAGACAGGGATATGACTACACCTTC. This encodes CASRQGYDYTF.

The V gene is TRBV11-2, the J gene TRBJ1-2; TRBD1 matches at 7 bases. The CDR3 contains 13 residues. Looked up from germline, CDR1 is SGHAT and CDR2 is FQNNGV. J gave up 13 bases and V 0 bases, and 8 bases lay outside the gene matches. CDR3: CASSLDRQGTGTF. CDR3 DNA sequence: TGTGCCAGCAGCTTAGATAGACAGGGCACCGGCACCTTC.

The V call is TRBV5-1, the J call TRBJ2-5; a weak D match, TRBD1 (6 bases). The CDR3 contains 15 residues. Germline CDR1 reads SGHRS; CDR2 reads YFSETQ. V lost 0 bases to trimming and J lost 4 bases, with 13 bases between them. For the CDR3, the DNA is TGCGCCAGCAGCTTGGCTACAGGGATGGTAGAGACCCAGTACTTC. Translating it yields CASSLATGMVETQYF.

CDR3 sequence reads: CASSLTSGGFSTDTQYF. CDR3 nucleotide sequence: TGTGCCAGCAGCTTGACTAGCGGGGGGTTTAGCACAGATACGCAGTATTTT. The chain has TRBV5-4 and TRBJ2-3; the match to TRBD2 covers 12 bases. J was trimmed by 0 bases and V by 1 base; bases with no gene match: 3. Germline V gene lookup returns CDR1 SGHNT and CDR2 YYREEE (reference sequence). This CDR3 is 17 amino acids long.

The V and J genes are TRBV13 and TRBJ2-1; D is perhaps TRBD2 (6 bases). CDR3 size: 15 residues. V was clipped by 5 bases and J by 4 bases, with 15 bases between them. The germline gives CDR1 PRHDT, CDR2 FYEKMQ (reference sequence). CDR3 amino acids: CASSAGGGVYNEQFF. The CDR3 coding sequence is TGTGCCAGCAGCGCAGGCGGCGGGGTATACAATGAGCAGTTCTTC. Drawing the rest from reference TRBV13 and TRBJ2-1, the complete variable domain is AAGVIQSPRHLIKEKRETATLKCYPIPRHDTVYWYQQGPGQDPQFLISFYEKMQSDKGSIPDRFSAQQFSDYHSELNMSSLELGDSALYFCASSAGGGVYNEQFFGPGTRLTVL.

This chain uses TRBV9 with TRBJ2-1; 10 bases line up with TRBD2. Trimming cost V 4 bases and J 6 bases; bases outside gene matches: 10. The CDR3 is made up of 16 amino acids. Germline CDR1 and CDR2: SGDLS and YYNGEE. The CDR3 protein is CASSQRGGQVGNEQFF. The DNA of the CDR3 is TGTGCCAGCAGCCAGCGGGGGGGCCAGGTGGGCAATGAGCAGTTCTTC.

The V and J genes are TRBV4-1 and TRBJ2-3, with 11 positions matching TRBD2. V gave up 0 bases and J gave up 4 bases; unmatched junction bases: 3. From germline, CDR1 is MGHRA and CDR2 YSYEKL. The CDR3 length is 16 residues. Written as DNA, the CDR3 is TGCGCCAGCAGCCAAGATAGCGGGGGGGCTTCAGATACGCAGTATTTT. Protein product: CASSQDSGGASDTQYF.

The V gene is TRBV7-9, the J gene TRBJ2-7; D is uncertain. Germline CDR1 is SEHNR and CDR2 is FQNEAQ (reference sequence). There are 14 residues in the CDR3. V lost 5 bases and J lost 2, with 13 bases in between. The CDR3, as DNA: TGTGCCAGCAGCCATACCGACTCCACCTACGAGCAGTACTTC. Translation: CASSHTDSTYEQYF.

The table lists this clone with a few counts. The gene calls are TRBV5-1 and TRBJ1-1, with a tentative D call TRBD1 (6 bases). V was clipped by 2 bases and J by 3 bases, with 11 bases between them. This CDR3 is 14 amino acids long. The germline V gene encodes CDR1 SGHRS and CDR2 YFSETQ. CDR3 in DNA: TGCGCCAGCAGCTTACGGGGGCTTGACACTGAAGCTTTCTTT. Its translation is CASSLRGLDTEAFF.

The genes are TRBV5-1 and TRBJ1-4; D gene ambiguous. Trimming cost V 4 bases and J 0 bases, with 10 bases left between them. The CDR3 loop spans 15 amino acids. From germline, CDR1 is SGHRS and CDR2 YFSETQ. The CDR3 DNA reads as TGCGCCAGCAGCGGGAGGACGGCAACTAATGAAAAACTGTTTTTT. As protein: CASSGRTATNEKLFF.

This sequence joins TRBV6-1 and TRBJ1-2; no definite D call. With 7 bases removed from V and 4 bases from J, the gap between germline ends came to 10 bases. The CDR3 extends over 12 amino acids. Germline V lookup: CDR1 MNHNS, CDR2 SASEGT. CDR3: CASKVLFYGYTF. CDR3 in DNA: TGTGCCAGCAAGGTGCTCTTCTATGGCTACACCTTC.

The V gene is TRBV2, the J gene TRBJ1-2; D remains unclear. The germline gives CDR1 SNHLY, CDR2 FYNNEI. Trimming left V 3 bases short and J 13 bases short, with 12 bases between. There are 11 residues in the CDR3. CDR3 in DNA: TGTGCCAGCAGTGAGGCACGATCCCTCACCTTC. Translation gives CASSEARSLTF. Full variable domain (rest looked up from reference TRBV2 and TRBJ1-2): EPEVTQTPSHQVTQMGQEVILRCVPISNHLYFYWYRQILGQKVEFLVSFYNNEISEKSEIFDDQFSVERPDGSNFTLKIRSTKLEDSAMYFCASSEARSLTFGSGTRLTVV.

V gene TRBV14 combines with J gene TRBJ2-2; no reliable D call. Trimming stripped 1 base from V and 0 bases from J, with 9 bases between. This CDR3 comprises 16 residues. The germline CDR1 and CDR2 sequences are SGHDN and FVKESK. The CDR3 loop reads CASSQGSGANTGELFF. The CDR3 DNA reads as TGTGCCAGCAGCCAAGGGTCGGGTGCGAACACCGGGGAGCTGTTTTTT.